The 25 T cell receptor beta chains below come from one sample, sequenced in a study of blood T cell repertoires in COVID-19. TCRdb keeps only in-frame clones here, not all; method: immunoSEQ multiplex PCR. Here the sample spans hundreds of thousands of clones, over 75% being singletons. Material for sequencing was peripheral blood. Receptors originate from a man in his forties or fifties with COVID-19, enrolled during active disease.

V and J are TRBV7-9 and TRBJ1-2; possible D gene TRBD1, 5 bases. From germline, CDR1 is SEHNR and CDR2 FQNEAQ (reference sequence). The CDR3 has 16 residues. V lost 6 bases and J lost 4, with 21 bases in between. The CDR3 spells CASSSRGTERAYGYTF. CDR3 sequence (DNA): TGTGCCAGCAGTTCTCGCGGGACGGAGAGGGCCTATGGCTACACCTTC.

The rearrangement uses TRBV5-1 and TRBJ2-3, with 8 bases fitting TRBD2. The V gene's germline CDR1 is SGHRS and CDR2 YFSETQ. The trim removed 4 bases at V and 1 base at J, leaving 8 bases unmatched. CDR3 length: 16 residues. The CDR3 nucleotides are TGCGCCAGCAGCCTCGGCGGGGGGACCCGCACAGATACGCAGTATTTT. Translating gives CASSLGGGTRTDTQYF.

This clone was seen just once. J is TRBJ1-6 and V is TRBV2, with D hard to call. The CDR3 is 16 residues long. Germline V gene lookup returns CDR1 SNHLY and CDR2 FYNNEI. V dropped 6 bases and J dropped 4 bases, with 16 bases sitting between them. CDR3 DNA: TGTGCCAGCAGCCTCCTCCGGGAGCCTTATAATTCACCCCTCCACTTT. Its protein product is CASSLLREPYNSPLHF.

In this sample, this clone turned up once. The chain joins TRBV10-3 to TRBJ1-5; D is undetermined. V shed 6 bases and J shed 0 bases, with 6 bases lying between them. Germline CDR1 and CDR2: ENHRY and SYGVKD. The CDR3 spans 13 residues. The CDR3 spells CAISPHSNQPQHF. The CDR3 DNA reads TGTGCCATCAGCCCCCATAGCAATCAGCCCCAGCATTTT.

This clone was seen a few times. The chain carries TRBV2 and TRBJ1-5; D gene unclear. The germline gives CDR1 SNHLY, CDR2 FYNNEI. With 7 bases removed from V and 0 bases from J, the gap between germline ends came to 10 bases. The CDR3 loop spans 14 amino acids. CDR3 DNA: TGTGCCAGCAATTACATTGATAGCAATCAGCCCCAGCATTTT. This gives the protein CASNYIDSNQPQHF.

V usage is TRBV6-5 and J usage is TRBJ1-1; tentatively, D is TRBD1 (6 bases). Looked up from germline, CDR1 is MNHEY and CDR2 is SVGAGI. Trimming stripped 6 bases from V and 0 bases from J, with 8 bases between. The CDR3 consists of 13 residues. CDR3 residues: CASRTGLNTEAFF. CDR3 nucleotides: TGTGCCAGCAGAACAGGGTTGAACACTGAAGCTTTCTTT.

The V call is TRBV30, the J call TRBJ2-7; 10 bases are shared with TRBD2. Trimming cost V 7 bases and J 9 bases; bases outside gene matches: 12. The CDR3 is made up of 13 amino acids. Germline V gene data show CDR1 as GTSNPN and CDR2 as SVGIG (reference sequence). CDR3 in amino acids: CASTQAGGLGQYF. The CDR3 bases are TGTGCCTCCACACAAGCGGGGGGGCTCGGGCAGTACTTC.

CDR3 loop: CASRGGLQPQHF. The CDR3 coding sequence is TGTGCCAGCAGAGGGGGTTTGCAGCCCCAGCATTTT. The chain recombines TRBV12-3 or TRBV12-4 with TRBJ1-5; D is perhaps TRBD1 (6 bases). Trimming took 6 bases from V and 7 from J, leaving 10 bases between them. This CDR3 has 12 residues.

The gene calls are TRBV30 and TRBJ2-7, with no clear D. This CDR3 spans 12 amino acids. Germline V gene sequence: CDR1 GTSNPN, CDR2 SVGIG (reference sequence). V lost 2 bases to trimming and J lost 3 bases, with 8 bases between them. The CDR3 loop reads CAWSLGDYEQYF. The CDR3 DNA reads as TGTGCCTGGAGTCTCGGTGACTACGAGCAGTACTTC.

V usage is TRBV28 and J usage is TRBJ1-4; perhaps TRBD1 as D (5 bases). The V and J ends lost 4 bases and 8 bases respectively, with 20 bases between them. The length of the CDR3 is 16 residues. The V gene's germline CDR1 is MDHEN and CDR2 SYDVKM. The CDR3 loop reads CASSSLVGGRREKLFF. CDR3 in DNA: TGTGCCAGCAGTTCCCTTGTGGGGGGTAGGCGGGAAAAACTGTTTTTT.

This chain connects TRBV6-1 to TRBJ2-2; D is perhaps TRBD1 (5 bases). From germline, CDR1 is MNHNS and CDR2 SASEGT. There are 12 residues in the CDR3. V was cut by 3 bases and J by 7 bases, with 6 bases left in between. CDR3 amino acids: CASSDQGGELFF. The CDR3 DNA reads as TGTGCCAGCAGTGACCAGGGCGGGGAGCTGTTTTTT.

The chain recombines TRBV10-3 with TRBJ2-2; no clear D gene. Trimming shortened V by 10 bases and J by 5 bases, and 11 bases separated the two germline ends. Per the germline V gene, CDR1 is ENHRY and CDR2 is SYGVKD. The CDR3 is 12 residues long. CDR3 residues: CATARITGELFF. The CDR3 nucleotides read TGTGCCACCGCGAGGATTACCGGGGAGCTGTTTTTT.

This rearrangement joins TRBV29-1 to TRBJ1-1; no clear D gene. The germline V gene encodes CDR1 SQVTM and CDR2 ANQGSEA. The germline V and J ends were trimmed by 1 base and 3 bases, with 6 bases remaining between them. The CDR3 consists of 12 residues. In DNA, the CDR3 is TGCAGCGTTGAAGGGGGAGACACTGAAGCTTTCTTT. As protein: CSVEGGDTEAFF.

J is TRBJ2-7 and V is TRBV6-2 or TRBV6-3; possibly TRBD1 for D (6 bases). Germline assignment: CDR1 MNHEY and CDR2 SVGEGT. The germline V and J ends were trimmed by 0 bases and 0 bases, with 12 bases remaining between them. There are 16 residues in the CDR3. The CDR3 DNA reads as TGTGCCAGCAGTTACTCCCCGCAGGGGAGCTCCTACGAGCAGTACTTC. Translated: CASSYSPQGSSYEQYF.

In nucleotides, the CDR3 is TGTGCCAGCAGTTTATCGGGGGGGCGTAACACTGAAGCTTTCTTT. This gives the protein CASSLSGGRNTEAFF. The chain joins TRBV27 to TRBJ1-1; tentatively, D is TRBD1 (6 bases). This CDR3 region has 15 residues. Trimming removed 0 bases at V and 2 bases at J, with 10 bases between. In germline, CDR1 is MNHEY, CDR2 SMNVEV (reference sequence).

The V gene is TRBV6-5, the J gene TRBJ1-2; 9 bases are shared with TRBD1. The J segment lost 1 base and the V segment lost 6 bases, leaving 6 bases of the junction unmatched. Germline lookup yields CDR1 MNHEY and CDR2 SVGAGI. The CDR3 loop spans 15 amino acids. CDR3 residues: CASRVTTGGNYGYTF. The CDR3 DNA is TGTGCCAGCAGAGTAACGACAGGGGGTAACTATGGCTACACCTTC.

This chain uses TRBV19 with TRBJ1-3, with a weak D call TRBD1 (5 bases). This CDR3 is built from 13 residues. Germline CDR1 is LNHDA and CDR2 is SQIVND (reference sequence). Trimming pared 5 bases from V and 8 bases from J, leaving 13 bases between. CDR3 loop: CASSATDLDTIYF. CDR3 nucleotides: TGTGCCAGTAGTGCGACAGATTTGGACACCATATATTTT.

The chain uses TRBV11-2 and TRBJ1-2, with 8 bases fitting TRBD1. The trim removed 2 bases at V and 9 bases at J, leaving 5 bases unmatched. CDR1 and CDR2 (germline): SGHAT, FQNNGV. The CDR3 has 13 residues. In nucleotides, the CDR3 is TGTGCCAGCAGCTTATCAGGGGGCTCTAGCTACACCTTC. The encoded protein is CASSLSGGSSYTF.

This sequence joins TRBV15 and TRBJ2-2; a weak D match, TRBD1 (8 bases). Germline V gene lookup returns CDR1 LNHNV and CDR2 YYDKDF (reference sequence). Trimming took off 4 bases at V and 4 bases at J, with 19 bases between the two ends. The CDR3 covers 17 residues. CDR3 nucleotide sequence: TGTGCCACCAGCACAGAGATCACAGGGGGGGGCACCGGGGAGCTGTTTTTT. It specifies CATSTEITGGGTGELFF.

The rearrangement links TRBV28 to TRBJ1-2; D is unresolved. The germline gives CDR1 MDHEN, CDR2 SYDVKM. Trimming left V 5 bases short and J 6 bases short, with 13 bases between. CDR3 size: 13 residues. The CDR3 spells CASSPPSGNGYTF. CDR3 sequence (DNA): TGTGCCAGCAGTCCCCCGTCGGGGAATGGCTACACCTTC.

The V call is TRBV5-1, the J call TRBJ2-3; D might be TRBD2 (7 bases). V lost 4 bases, J lost 5 bases, and 11 bases lay in between. This CDR3 contains 13 residues. Germline V gives CDR1 SGHRS, CDR2 YFSETQ. CDR3 sequence: CASSGGGRDTQYF. CDR3 nucleotides: TGCGCCAGCAGCGGGGGGGGCAGAGATACGCAGTATTTT.

The sample holds a few counts of this clone. This chain links TRBV24-1 with TRBJ2-3, with TRBD2 identical over 7 bases. Trimming cost V 1 base and J 1 base; bases outside gene matches: 13. This CDR3 is 19 amino acids long. Per the germline V gene, CDR1 is KGHDR and CDR2 is SFDVKD. The CDR3 DNA follows: TGTGCCACCAGTGATTTCAGGGTGAGCGGGGCACGGGGCACAGATACGCAGTATTTT. This gives the protein CATSDFRVSGARGTDTQYF.

CDR3 bases: TGTGCCAGCAGCCGACAGTTAGGCACTGAAGCTTTCTTT. This codes for CASSRQLGTEAFF. The chain uses TRBV6-5 and TRBJ1-1; tentative D call: TRBD1 (5 bases). CDR1 and CDR2 (germline): MNHEY, SVGAGI. Trimming stripped 6 bases from V and 4 bases from J, with 12 bases between. This CDR3 spans 13 amino acids.

The chain recombines TRBV6-5 with TRBJ1-3; D is unclear. Germline loops: CDR1 MNHEY, CDR2 SVGAGI. V was clipped by 7 bases and J by 10 bases, with 17 bases between them. The CDR3 contains 13 residues. The CDR3 reads CASTKDGGGTIYF. In nucleotides, the CDR3 is TGTGCCAGCACCAAGGACGGCGGAGGGACCATATATTTT.

The chain couples TRBV2 to TRBJ2-1, with D possibly matching TRBD1 (5 bases). Per the germline V gene, CDR1 is SNHLY and CDR2 is FYNNEI. The CDR3 has 15 amino acids. Trimming took 5 bases from V and 0 from J, leaving 11 bases between them. This CDR3 reads CASSMTVSSYNEQFF. The CDR3 bases are TGTGCCAGCAGTATGACAGTCAGCTCCTACAATGAGCAGTTCTTC.